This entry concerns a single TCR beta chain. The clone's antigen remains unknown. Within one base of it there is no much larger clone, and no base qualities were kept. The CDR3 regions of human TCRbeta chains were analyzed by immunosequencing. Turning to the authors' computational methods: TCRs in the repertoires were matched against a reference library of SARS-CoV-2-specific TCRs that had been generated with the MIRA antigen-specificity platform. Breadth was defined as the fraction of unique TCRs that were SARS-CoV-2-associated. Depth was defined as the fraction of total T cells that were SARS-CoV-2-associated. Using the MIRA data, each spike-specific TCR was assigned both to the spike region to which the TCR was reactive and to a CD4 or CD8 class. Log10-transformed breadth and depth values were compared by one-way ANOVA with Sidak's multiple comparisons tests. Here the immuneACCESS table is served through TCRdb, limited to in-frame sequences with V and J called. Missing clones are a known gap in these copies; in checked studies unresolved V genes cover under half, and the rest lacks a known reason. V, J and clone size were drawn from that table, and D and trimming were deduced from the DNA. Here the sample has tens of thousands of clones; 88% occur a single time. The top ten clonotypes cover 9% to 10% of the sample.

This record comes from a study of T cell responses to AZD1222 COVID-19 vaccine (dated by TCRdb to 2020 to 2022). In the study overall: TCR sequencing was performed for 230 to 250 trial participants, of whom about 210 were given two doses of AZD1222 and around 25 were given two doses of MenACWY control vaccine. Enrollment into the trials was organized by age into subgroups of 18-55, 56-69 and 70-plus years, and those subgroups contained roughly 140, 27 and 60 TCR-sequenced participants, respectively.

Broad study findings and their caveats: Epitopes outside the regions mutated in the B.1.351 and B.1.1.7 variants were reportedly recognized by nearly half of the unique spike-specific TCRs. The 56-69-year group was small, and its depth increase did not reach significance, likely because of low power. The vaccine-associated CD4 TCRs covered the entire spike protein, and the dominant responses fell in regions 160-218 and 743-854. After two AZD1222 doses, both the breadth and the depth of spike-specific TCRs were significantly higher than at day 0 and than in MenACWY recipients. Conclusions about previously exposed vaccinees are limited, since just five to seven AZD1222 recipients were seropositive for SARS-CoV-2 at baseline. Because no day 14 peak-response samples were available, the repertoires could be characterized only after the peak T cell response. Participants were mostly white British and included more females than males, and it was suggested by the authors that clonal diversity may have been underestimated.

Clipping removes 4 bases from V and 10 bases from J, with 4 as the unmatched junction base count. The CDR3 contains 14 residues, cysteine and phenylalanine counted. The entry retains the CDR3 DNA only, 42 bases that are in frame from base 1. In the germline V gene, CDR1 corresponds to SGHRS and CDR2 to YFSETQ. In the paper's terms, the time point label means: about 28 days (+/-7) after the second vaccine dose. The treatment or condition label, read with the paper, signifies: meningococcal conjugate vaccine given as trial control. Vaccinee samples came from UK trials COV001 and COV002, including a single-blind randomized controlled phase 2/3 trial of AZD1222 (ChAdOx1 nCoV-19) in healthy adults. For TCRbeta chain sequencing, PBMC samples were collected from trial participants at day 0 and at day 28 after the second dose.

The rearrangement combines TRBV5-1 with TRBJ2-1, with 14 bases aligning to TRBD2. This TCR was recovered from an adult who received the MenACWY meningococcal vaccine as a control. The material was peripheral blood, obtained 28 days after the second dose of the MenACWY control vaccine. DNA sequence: TGCGCCAGCAGCATCGGGACTAGCGGGGGAGAGCAGTTCTTC. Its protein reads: CASSIGTSGGEQFF.